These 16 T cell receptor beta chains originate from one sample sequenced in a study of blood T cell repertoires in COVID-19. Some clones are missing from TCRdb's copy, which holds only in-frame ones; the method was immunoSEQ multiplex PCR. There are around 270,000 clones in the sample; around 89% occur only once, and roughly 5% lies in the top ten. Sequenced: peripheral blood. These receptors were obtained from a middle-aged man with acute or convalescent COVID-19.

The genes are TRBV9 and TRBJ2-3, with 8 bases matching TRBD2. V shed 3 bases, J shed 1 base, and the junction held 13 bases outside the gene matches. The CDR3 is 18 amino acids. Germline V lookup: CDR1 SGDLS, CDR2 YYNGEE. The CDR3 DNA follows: TGTGCCAGCAGCGCGTTTCGGGCTCCCGGGGGGGGCACAGATACGCAGTATTTT. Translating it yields CASSAFRAPGGGTDTQYF.

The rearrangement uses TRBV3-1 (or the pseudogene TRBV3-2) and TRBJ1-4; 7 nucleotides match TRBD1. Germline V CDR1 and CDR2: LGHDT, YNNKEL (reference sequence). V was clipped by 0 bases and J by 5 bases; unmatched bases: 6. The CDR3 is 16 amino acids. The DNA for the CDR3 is TGTGCCAGCAGCCAAGACGGAGAGGGGGCGAATGAAAAACTGTTTTTT. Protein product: CASSQDGEGANEKLFF.

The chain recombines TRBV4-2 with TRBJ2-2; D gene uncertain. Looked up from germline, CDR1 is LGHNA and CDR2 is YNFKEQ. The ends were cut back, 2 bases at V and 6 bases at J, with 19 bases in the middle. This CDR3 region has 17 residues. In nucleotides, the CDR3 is TGTGCCAGCAGCCAAAACGCGGCCTCACGATCCGCCGGGGAGCTGTTTTTT. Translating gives CASSQNAASRSAGELFF.

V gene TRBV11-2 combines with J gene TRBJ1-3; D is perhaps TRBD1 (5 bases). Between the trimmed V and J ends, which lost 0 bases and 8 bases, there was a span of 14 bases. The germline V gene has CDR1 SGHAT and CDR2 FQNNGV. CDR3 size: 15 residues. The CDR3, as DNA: TGTGCCAGCAGCTTAGATGGGGCCCGAGTTGACACCATATATTTT. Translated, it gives CASSLDGARVDTIYF.

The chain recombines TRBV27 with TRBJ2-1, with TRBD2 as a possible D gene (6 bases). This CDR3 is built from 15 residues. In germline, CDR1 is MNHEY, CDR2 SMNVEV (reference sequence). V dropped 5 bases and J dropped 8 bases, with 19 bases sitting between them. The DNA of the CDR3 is TGTGCCAGCAGTACCTTTGGGGGGTGGGGCGATGAGCAGTTCTTC. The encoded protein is CASSTFGGWGDEQFF.

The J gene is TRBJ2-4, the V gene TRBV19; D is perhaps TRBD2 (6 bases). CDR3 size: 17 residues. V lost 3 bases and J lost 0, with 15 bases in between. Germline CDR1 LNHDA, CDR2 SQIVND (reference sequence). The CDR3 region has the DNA TGTGCCAGTAGTATCCAGCGGGCAGATATAGCCAAAAACATTCAGTACTTC. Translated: CASSIQRADIAKNIQYF.

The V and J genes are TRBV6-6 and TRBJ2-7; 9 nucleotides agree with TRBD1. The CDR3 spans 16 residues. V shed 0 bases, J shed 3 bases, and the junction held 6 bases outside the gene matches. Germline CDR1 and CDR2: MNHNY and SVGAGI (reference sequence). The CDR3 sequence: CASSYSGTGIIYEQYF. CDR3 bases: TGTGCCAGCAGTTACTCCGGGACAGGGATTATCTACGAGCAGTACTTC.

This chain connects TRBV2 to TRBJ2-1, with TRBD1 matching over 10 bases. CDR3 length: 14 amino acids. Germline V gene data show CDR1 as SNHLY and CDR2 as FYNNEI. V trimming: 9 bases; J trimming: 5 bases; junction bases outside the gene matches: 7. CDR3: CARSGTGVHNEQFF. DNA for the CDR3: TGTGCCAGATCCGGGACAGGGGTCCACAATGAGCAGTTCTTC.

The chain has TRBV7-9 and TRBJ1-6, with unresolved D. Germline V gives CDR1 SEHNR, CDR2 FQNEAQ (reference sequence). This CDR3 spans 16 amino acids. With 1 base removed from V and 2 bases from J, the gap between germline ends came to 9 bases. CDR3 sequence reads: CASSLGRGAYNSPLHF. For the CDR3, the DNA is TGTGCCAGCAGCTTAGGGAGAGGTGCCTATAATTCACCCCTCCACTTT.

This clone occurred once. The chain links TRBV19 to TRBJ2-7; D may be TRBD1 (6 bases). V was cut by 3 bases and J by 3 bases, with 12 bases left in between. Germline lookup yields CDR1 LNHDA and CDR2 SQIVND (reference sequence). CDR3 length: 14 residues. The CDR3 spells CASSMIGQIYEQYF. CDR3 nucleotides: TGTGCCAGTAGTATGATCGGACAGATCTACGAGCAGTACTTC.

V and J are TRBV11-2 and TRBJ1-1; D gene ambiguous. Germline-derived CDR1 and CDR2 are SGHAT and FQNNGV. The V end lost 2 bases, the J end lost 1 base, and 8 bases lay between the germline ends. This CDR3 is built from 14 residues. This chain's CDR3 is CASSLRAENTEAFF. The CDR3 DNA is TGTGCCAGCAGCTTACGCGCGGAGAACACTGAAGCTTTCTTT.

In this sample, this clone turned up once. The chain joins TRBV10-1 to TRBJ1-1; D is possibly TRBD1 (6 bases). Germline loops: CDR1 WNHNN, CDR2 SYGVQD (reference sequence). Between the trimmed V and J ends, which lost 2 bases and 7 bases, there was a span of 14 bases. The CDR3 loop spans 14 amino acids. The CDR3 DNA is TGCGCCAGCAGTGAGAGACGGACAGCAGGTGAAGCTTTCTTT. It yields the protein CASSERRTAGEAFF.

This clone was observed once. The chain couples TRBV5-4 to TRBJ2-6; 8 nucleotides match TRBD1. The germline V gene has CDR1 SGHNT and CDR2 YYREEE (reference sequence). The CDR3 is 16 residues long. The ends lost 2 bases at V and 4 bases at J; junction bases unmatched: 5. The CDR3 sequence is CASSFRTGQGANVLTF. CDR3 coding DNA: TGTGCCAGCAGCTTTAGGACAGGGCAAGGGGCCAACGTCCTGACTTTC.

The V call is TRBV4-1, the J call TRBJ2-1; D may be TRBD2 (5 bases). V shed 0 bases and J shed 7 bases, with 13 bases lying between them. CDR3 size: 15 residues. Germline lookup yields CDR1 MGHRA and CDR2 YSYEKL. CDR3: CASSQDEGASNEQFF. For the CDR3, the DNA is TGCGCCAGCAGCCAAGATGAGGGAGCGTCGAATGAGCAGTTCTTC.

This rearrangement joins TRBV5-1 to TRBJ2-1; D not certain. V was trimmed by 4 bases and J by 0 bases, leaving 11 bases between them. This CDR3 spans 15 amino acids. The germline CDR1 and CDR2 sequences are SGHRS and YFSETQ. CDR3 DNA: TGCGCCAGCAGCGGGTCTCCGGGCTCCTACAATGAGCAGTTCTTC. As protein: CASSGSPGSYNEQFF.

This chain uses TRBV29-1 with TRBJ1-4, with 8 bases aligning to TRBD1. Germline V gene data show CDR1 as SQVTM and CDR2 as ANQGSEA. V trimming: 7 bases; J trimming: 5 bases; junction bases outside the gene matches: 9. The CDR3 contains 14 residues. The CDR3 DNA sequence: TGCAGCGCGGGGCGGGGACAGGAGAATGAAAAACTGTTTTTT. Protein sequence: CSAGRGQENEKLFF.